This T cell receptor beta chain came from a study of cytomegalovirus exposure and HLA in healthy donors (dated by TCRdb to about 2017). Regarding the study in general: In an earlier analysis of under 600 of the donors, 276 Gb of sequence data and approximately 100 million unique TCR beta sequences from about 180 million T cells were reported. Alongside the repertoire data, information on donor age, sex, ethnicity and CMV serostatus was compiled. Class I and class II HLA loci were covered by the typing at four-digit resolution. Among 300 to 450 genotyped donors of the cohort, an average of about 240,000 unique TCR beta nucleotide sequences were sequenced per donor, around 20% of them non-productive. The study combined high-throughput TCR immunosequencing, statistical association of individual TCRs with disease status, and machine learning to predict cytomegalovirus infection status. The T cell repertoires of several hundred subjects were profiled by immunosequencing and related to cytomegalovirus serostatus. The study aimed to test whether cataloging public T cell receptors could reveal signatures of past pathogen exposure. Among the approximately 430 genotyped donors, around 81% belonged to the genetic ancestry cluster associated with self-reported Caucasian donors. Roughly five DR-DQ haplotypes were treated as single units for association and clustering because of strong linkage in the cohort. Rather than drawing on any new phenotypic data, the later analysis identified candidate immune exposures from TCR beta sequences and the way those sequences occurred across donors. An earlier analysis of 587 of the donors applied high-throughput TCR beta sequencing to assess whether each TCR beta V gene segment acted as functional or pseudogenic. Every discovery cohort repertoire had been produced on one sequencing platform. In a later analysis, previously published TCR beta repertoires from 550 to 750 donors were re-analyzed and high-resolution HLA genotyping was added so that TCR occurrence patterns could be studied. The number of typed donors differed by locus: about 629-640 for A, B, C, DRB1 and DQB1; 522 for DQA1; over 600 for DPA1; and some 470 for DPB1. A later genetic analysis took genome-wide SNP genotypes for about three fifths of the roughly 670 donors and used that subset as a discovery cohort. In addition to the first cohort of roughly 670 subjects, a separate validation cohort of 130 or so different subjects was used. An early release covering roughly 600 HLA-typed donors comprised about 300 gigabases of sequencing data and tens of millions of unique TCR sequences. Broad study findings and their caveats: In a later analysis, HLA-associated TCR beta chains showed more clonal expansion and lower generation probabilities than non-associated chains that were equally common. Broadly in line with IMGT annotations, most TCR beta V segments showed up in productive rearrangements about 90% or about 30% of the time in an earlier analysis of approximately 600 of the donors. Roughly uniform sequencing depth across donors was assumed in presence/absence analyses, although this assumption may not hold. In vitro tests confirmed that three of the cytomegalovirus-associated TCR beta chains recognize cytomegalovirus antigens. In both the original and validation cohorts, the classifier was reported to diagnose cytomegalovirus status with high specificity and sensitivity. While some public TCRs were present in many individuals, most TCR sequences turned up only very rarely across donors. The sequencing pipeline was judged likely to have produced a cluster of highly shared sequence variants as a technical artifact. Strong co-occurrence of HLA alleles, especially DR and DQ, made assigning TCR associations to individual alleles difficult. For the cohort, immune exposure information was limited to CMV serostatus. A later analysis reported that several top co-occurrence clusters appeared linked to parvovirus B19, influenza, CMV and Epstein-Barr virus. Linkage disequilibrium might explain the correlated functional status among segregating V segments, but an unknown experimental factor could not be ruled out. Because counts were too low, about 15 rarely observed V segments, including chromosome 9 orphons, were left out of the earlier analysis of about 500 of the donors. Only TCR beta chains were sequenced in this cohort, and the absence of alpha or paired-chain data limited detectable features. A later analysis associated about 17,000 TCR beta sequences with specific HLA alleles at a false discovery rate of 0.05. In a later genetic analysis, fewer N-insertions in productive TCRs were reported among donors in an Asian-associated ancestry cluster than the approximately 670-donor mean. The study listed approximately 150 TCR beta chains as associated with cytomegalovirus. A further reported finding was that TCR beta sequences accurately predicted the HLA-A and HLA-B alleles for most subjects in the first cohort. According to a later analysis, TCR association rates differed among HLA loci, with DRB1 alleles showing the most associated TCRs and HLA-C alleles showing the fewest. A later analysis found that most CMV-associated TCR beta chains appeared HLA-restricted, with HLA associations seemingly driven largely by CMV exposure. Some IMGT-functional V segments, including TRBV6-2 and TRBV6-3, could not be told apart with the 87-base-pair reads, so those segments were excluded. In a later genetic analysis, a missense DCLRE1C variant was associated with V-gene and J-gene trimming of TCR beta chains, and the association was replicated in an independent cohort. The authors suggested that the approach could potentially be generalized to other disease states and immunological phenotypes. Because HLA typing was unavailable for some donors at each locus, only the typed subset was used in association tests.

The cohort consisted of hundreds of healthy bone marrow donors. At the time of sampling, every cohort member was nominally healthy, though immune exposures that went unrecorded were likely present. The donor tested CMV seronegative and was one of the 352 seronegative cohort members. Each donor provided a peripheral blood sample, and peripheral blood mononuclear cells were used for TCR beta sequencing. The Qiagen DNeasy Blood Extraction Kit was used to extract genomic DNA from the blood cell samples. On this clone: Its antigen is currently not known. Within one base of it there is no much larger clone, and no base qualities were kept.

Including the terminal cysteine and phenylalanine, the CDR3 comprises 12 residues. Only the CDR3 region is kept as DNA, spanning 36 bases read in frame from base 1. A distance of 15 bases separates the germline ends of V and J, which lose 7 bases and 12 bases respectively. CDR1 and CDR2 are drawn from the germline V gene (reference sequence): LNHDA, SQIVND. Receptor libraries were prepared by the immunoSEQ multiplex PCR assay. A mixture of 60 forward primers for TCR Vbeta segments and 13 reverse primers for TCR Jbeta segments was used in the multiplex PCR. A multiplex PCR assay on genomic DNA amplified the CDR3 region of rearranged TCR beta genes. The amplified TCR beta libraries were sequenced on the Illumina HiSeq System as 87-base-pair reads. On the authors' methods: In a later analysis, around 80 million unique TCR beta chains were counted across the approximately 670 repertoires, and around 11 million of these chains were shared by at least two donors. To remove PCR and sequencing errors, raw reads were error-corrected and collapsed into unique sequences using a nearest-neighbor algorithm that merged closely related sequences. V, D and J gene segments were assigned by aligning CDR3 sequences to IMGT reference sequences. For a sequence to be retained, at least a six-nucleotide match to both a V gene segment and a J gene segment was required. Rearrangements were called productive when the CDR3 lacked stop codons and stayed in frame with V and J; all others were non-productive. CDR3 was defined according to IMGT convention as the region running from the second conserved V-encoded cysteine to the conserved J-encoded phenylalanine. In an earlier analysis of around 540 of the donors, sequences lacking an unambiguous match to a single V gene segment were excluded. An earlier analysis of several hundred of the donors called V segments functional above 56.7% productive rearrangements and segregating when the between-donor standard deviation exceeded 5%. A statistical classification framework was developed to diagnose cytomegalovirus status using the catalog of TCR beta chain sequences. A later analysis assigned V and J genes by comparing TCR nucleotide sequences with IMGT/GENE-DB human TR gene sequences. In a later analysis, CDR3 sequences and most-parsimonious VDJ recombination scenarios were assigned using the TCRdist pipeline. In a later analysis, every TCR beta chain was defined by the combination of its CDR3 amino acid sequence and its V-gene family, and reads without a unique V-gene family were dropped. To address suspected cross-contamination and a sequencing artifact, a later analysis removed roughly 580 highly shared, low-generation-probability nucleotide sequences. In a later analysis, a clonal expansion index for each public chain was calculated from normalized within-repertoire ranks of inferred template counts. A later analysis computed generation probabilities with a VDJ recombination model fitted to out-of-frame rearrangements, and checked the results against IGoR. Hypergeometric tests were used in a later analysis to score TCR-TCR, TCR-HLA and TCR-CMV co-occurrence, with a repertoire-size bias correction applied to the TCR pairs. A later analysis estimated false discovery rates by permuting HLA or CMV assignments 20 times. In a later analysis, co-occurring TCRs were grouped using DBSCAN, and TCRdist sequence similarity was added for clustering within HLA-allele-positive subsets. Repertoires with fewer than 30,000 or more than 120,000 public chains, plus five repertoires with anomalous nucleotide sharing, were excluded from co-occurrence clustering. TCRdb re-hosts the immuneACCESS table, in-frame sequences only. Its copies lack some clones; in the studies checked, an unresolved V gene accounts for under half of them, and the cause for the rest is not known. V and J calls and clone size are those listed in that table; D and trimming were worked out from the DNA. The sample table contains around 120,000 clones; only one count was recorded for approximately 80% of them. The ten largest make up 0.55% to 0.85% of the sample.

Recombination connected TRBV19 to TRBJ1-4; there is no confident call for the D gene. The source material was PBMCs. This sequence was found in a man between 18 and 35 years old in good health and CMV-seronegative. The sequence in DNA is TGTGCCAGTACGGGCCGGGAAAGGCAACTGTTTTTT. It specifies CASTGRERQLFF.